The rows below give T cell receptor beta chains drawn from one sample of a study of cytomegalovirus exposure and HLA in healthy donors. Sequencing was performed with immunoSEQ multiplex PCR; in TCRdb, only in-frame clones are kept and a portion is missing. This table has around 160,000 clones, nearly 80% appearing once. The sequenced material came from PBMCs. These receptors all come from a man between 35 and 55 years old in good health and CMV-seropositive. Each CDR3 is given with its conserved first and last residue. Each record gives: V gene, J gene, D gene, clone size, CDR3 protein, CDR3 DNA. D genes are given only for firm matches. Clone size is shown for a subset of rows, as once, few, many or a class of expanded clone.

V gene: TRBV10-3
J gene: TRBJ2-1
D gene: TRBD1
clone size: NA
CDR3 protein: CAISDGSGTGAVDEQFF
CDR3 DNA: TGTGCCATCAGCGATGGGTCTGGGACAGGGGCCGTTGATGAGCAGTTCTTC

V gene: TRBV15
J gene: TRBJ1-1
D gene: NA
clone size: NA
CDR3 protein: CATSRDLSVWRGRRPNTEAFF
CDR3 DNA: TGTGCCACCAGCAGAGATCTATCCGTGTGGAGGGGACGAAGACCGAACACTGAAGCTTTCTTT

V gene: TRBV5-8
J gene: TRBJ2-5
D gene: NA
clone size: NA
CDR3 protein: CASSRGATTQETQYF
CDR3 DNA: TGTGCCAGCAGCCGTGGGGCTACCACCCAAGAGACCCAGTACTTC

V gene: TRBV7-9
J gene: TRBJ2-1
D gene: TRBD1
clone size: NA
CDR3 protein: CASSLEGTGRHEQFF
CDR3 DNA: TGTGCCAGCAGCTTAGAGGGGACAGGGCGGCATGAGCAGTTCTTC

V gene: TRBV11-2
J gene: TRBJ1-2
D gene: NA
clone size: NA
CDR3 protein: CASSYSAAGRNGYTF
CDR3 DNA: TGTGCCAGCAGCTATAGCGCTGCAGGAAGAAATGGCTACACCTTC

V gene: TRBV29-1
J gene: TRBJ1-6
D gene: NA
clone size: NA
CDR3 protein: CSVEETAGFGDSPLHF
CDR3 DNA: TGCAGCGTTGAAGAGACCGCGGGCTTCGGGGATTCACCCCTCCACTTT

V gene: TRBV11-2
J gene: TRBJ2-7
D gene: TRBD2
clone size: NA
CDR3 protein: CASRLTSGSMYEQYF
CDR3 DNA: TGTGCCAGCAGACTGACTAGCGGGAGTATGTACGAGCAGTACTTC

V gene: TRBV5-1
J gene: TRBJ1-5
D gene: NA
clone size: NA
CDR3 protein: CASSWNPGQPQHF
CDR3 DNA: TGCGCCAGCAGCTGGAATCCGGGTCAGCCCCAGCATTTT

V gene: TRBV5-8
J gene: TRBJ1-4
D gene: TRBD1
clone size: once
CDR3 protein: CASLTGGGEKLFF
CDR3 DNA: TGTGCCAGCTTGACAGGGGGCGGTGAAAAACTGTTTTTT

V gene: TRBV7-3
J gene: TRBJ1-2
D gene: TRBD1
clone size: NA
CDR3 protein: CASSLGQGDYGYTF
CDR3 DNA: TGTGCCAGCAGCTTAGGGCAGGGGGACTATGGCTACACCTTC

V gene: TRBV18
J gene: TRBJ2-5
D gene: NA
clone size: NA
CDR3 protein: CASSLGLQETQYF
CDR3 DNA: TGTGCCAGCTCACTCGGACTTCAAGAGACCCAGTACTTC

V gene: TRBV6-1
J gene: TRBJ2-5
D gene: TRBD2
clone size: NA
CDR3 protein: CASSQTSQGETQYF
CDR3 DNA: TGTGCCAGCAGTCAGACTAGCCAGGGAGAGACCCAGTACTTC

V gene: TRBV27
J gene: TRBJ2-7
D gene: TRBD1
clone size: NA
CDR3 protein: CASSLSPRTGHYEQYF
CDR3 DNA: TGTGCCAGCAGTTTATCGCCCCGGACAGGACACTACGAGCAGTACTTC

V gene: TRBV19
J gene: TRBJ2-2
D gene: TRBD2
clone size: once
CDR3 protein: CASGLAGGSNTGELFF
CDR3 DNA: TGTGCCAGTGGACTAGCGGGAGGTTCGAACACCGGGGAGCTGTTTTTT

V gene: TRBV18
J gene: TRBJ2-3
D gene: TRBD1
clone size: NA
CDR3 protein: CASSPRAGGRDTQYF
CDR3 DNA: TGTGCCAGCTCACCACGGGCAGGGGGCAGGGATACGCAGTATTTT

V gene: TRBV18
J gene: TRBJ2-7
D gene: NA
clone size: few
CDR3 protein: CASSQAGGIEQYF
CDR3 DNA: TGTGCCAGCTCCCAGGCGGGTGGGATCGAGCAGTACTTC

V gene: TRBV7-9
J gene: TRBJ2-3
D gene: TRBD1
clone size: NA
CDR3 protein: CASSLADRATGYF
CDR3 DNA: TGTGCCAGCAGCTTAGCGGACAGGGCAACGGGGTATTTT

V gene: TRBV6-1
J gene: TRBJ2-5
D gene: NA
clone size: NA
CDR3 protein: CASSDVRETQYF
CDR3 DNA: TGTGCCAGCAGTGACGTTAGAGAGACCCAGTACTTC

V gene: TRBV7-2
J gene: TRBJ1-4
D gene: NA
clone size: NA
CDR3 protein: CASSLKISGVATNEKLFF
CDR3 DNA: TGTGCCAGCAGCTTAAAGATATCAGGGGTAGCAACTAATGAAAAACTGTTTTTT

V gene: TRBV7-9
J gene: TRBJ2-2
D gene: TRBD2
clone size: NA
CDR3 protein: CASSSIAGVRTGELFF
CDR3 DNA: TGTGCCAGCAGCTCCATAGCGGGAGTAAGAACCGGGGAGCTGTTTTTT

V gene: TRBV19
J gene: TRBJ2-5
D gene: NA
clone size: NA
CDR3 protein: CASSIARGAEPQYF
CDR3 DNA: TGTGCCAGTAGTATAGCCAGGGGGGCAGAGCCCCAGTACTTC

V gene: TRBV4-1
J gene: TRBJ2-2
D gene: NA
clone size: NA
CDR3 protein: CASRPRILAENTGELFF
CDR3 DNA: TGCGCCAGCAGGCCAAGAATACTAGCCGAGAACACCGGGGAGCTGTTTTTT

V gene: TRBV7-9
J gene: TRBJ2-1
D gene: NA
clone size: NA
CDR3 protein: CASSLGRGSPKKQFF
CDR3 DNA: TGTGCCAGCAGCTTAGGCAGAGGATCTCCTAAGAAGCAGTTCTTC

V gene: TRBV5-1
J gene: TRBJ2-2
D gene: TRBD2
clone size: NA
CDR3 protein: CASSLFVSGSPGELFF
CDR3 DNA: TGCGCCAGCAGCTTGTTCGTTAGCGGGAGCCCCGGGGAGCTGTTTTTT

V gene: TRBV6-4
J gene: TRBJ1-1
D gene: NA
clone size: NA
CDR3 protein: CASAAESNTEAFF
CDR3 DNA: TGTGCCAGCGCCGCGGAGAGCAACACTGAAGCTTTCTTT

V gene: TRBV7-2
J gene: TRBJ2-1
D gene: NA
clone size: NA
CDR3 protein: CASSLALGGMSSYNEQFF
CDR3 DNA: TGTGCCAGCAGCTTAGCGCTCGGAGGGATGAGCTCCTACAATGAGCAGTTCTTC

V gene: TRBV19
J gene: TRBJ2-2
D gene: TRBD2
clone size: NA
CDR3 protein: CASSIGGRDTGELFF
CDR3 DNA: TGTGCCAGTAGTATTGGTGGGAGGGACACCGGGGAGCTGTTTTTT

V gene: TRBV6-5
J gene: TRBJ1-2
D gene: TRBD1
clone size: NA
CDR3 protein: CASRPDRASILGYTF
CDR3 DNA: TGTGCCAGCAGGCCCGACAGGGCATCTATCTTAGGCTACACCTTC

V gene: TRBV29-1
J gene: TRBJ1-3
D gene: TRBD1
clone size: NA
CDR3 protein: CTGTGPGNTIYF
CDR3 DNA: TGCACCGGGACAGGGCCTGGAAACACCATATATTTT

V gene: TRBV27
J gene: TRBJ2-2
D gene: NA
clone size: NA
CDR3 protein: CASSLSRLRTGELFF
CDR3 DNA: TGTGCCAGCAGTTTATCGCGGTTACGGACCGGGGAGCTGTTTTTT

V gene: TRBV28
J gene: TRBJ1-1
D gene: NA
clone size: NA
CDR3 protein: CASSPGDKNTEAFF
CDR3 DNA: TGTGCCAGCTCCCCGGGAGACAAGAACACTGAAGCTTTCTTT

V gene: TRBV20-1
J gene: TRBJ1-2
D gene: NA
clone size: NA
CDR3 protein: CSANPVDGYTF
CDR3 DNA: TGCAGTGCCAACCCGGTAGATGGCTACACCTTC

V gene: TRBV28
J gene: TRBJ2-7
D gene: TRBD1
clone size: few
CDR3 protein: CASSPTGGYTYEQYF
CDR3 DNA: TGTGCCAGCAGCCCCACAGGGGGTTACACCTACGAGCAGTACTTC

V gene: TRBV6-4
J gene: TRBJ2-1
D gene: TRBD2
clone size: NA
CDR3 protein: CASSDSGTSGSDEQFF
CDR3 DNA: TGTGCCAGCAGTGACTCGGGGACTAGCGGGAGTGATGAGCAGTTCTTC

V gene: TRBV2
J gene: TRBJ2-7
D gene: TRBD2
clone size: NA
CDR3 protein: CASRGGRDYEQYF
CDR3 DNA: TGTGCCAGCAGGGGCGGGAGGGACTACGAGCAGTACTTC

V gene: TRBV30
J gene: TRBJ1-3
D gene: NA
clone size: NA
CDR3 protein: CAWSVGQRNTIYF
CDR3 DNA: TGTGCCTGGAGTGTAGGACAGCGAAACACCATATATTTT

V gene: TRBV6-5
J gene: TRBJ2-2
D gene: TRBD2
clone size: NA
CDR3 protein: CASTNLAGSIGELFF
CDR3 DNA: TGTGCCAGCACCAACCTAGCGGGATCGATCGGGGAGCTGTTTTTT

V gene: TRBV5-6
J gene: TRBJ1-4
D gene: NA
clone size: NA
CDR3 protein: CASNTGNEKLFF
CDR3 DNA: TGTGCCAGCAACACAGGGAATGAAAAACTGTTTTTT

V gene: TRBV19
J gene: TRBJ2-7
D gene: NA
clone size: once
CDR3 protein: CASSRQGDQYEQYF
CDR3 DNA: TGTGCCAGTAGTAGGCAGGGCGACCAGTACGAGCAGTACTTC

V gene: TRBV27
J gene: TRBJ2-5
D gene: TRBD2
clone size: NA
CDR3 protein: CASSSTSGTLFQETQYF
CDR3 DNA: TGTGCCAGCAGTTCGACTAGCGGGACACTTTTCCAAGAGACCCAGTACTTC

V gene: TRBV5-1
J gene: TRBJ1-3
D gene: TRBD1
clone size: NA
CDR3 protein: CASSLSGTGSGNTIYF
CDR3 DNA: TGCGCCAGCAGCCTTTCAGGGACAGGGTCTGGAAACACCATATATTTT

V gene: TRBV19
J gene: TRBJ2-7
D gene: NA
clone size: NA
CDR3 protein: CASSISPEPYYEQYF
CDR3 DNA: TGTGCCAGTAGTATCTCCCCAGAGCCCTACTACGAGCAGTACTTC

V gene: TRBV19
J gene: TRBJ2-1
D gene: NA
clone size: NA
CDR3 protein: CASSKDTSYNEQFF
CDR3 DNA: TGTGCCAGTAGTAAGGACACCTCCTACAATGAGCAGTTCTTC

V gene: TRBV5-8
J gene: TRBJ2-5
D gene: TRBD1
clone size: NA
CDR3 protein: CASSFATGRETQYF
CDR3 DNA: TGTGCCAGCAGCTTCGCGACAGGGCGAGAGACCCAGTACTTC